Below, one T cell receptor beta chain is given with its context. Sample-barcoded 5' priming and a J-beta primer mix drove a second PCR of roughly 6 to 12 cycles. TCRdb independently ran MiXCR on the 5' RACE reads; one entry per CDR3 protein. The sample holds hundreds of thousands of distinct CDR3 sequences, approximately 21% seen once. The sample comes from a study of blood T cells in healthy people across ages. The germline V gene has CDR1 SEHNR and CDR2 FQNEAQ (reference sequence). V gave up 6 bases and J gave up 8 bases, with 19 bases separating them. The CDR3 extends over 14 amino acids. The V and J genes are TRBV7-9 and TRBJ1-2, with a weak D call TRBD1 (6 bases). The sequenced sample consisted of blood. This receptor was obtained from a man aged 70 or older in good health. This CDR3 is CASRRTVGPGGYTF. The CDR3 bases are TGTGCCAGCAGGCGGACAGTCGGTCCGGGGGGCTACACCTTC.